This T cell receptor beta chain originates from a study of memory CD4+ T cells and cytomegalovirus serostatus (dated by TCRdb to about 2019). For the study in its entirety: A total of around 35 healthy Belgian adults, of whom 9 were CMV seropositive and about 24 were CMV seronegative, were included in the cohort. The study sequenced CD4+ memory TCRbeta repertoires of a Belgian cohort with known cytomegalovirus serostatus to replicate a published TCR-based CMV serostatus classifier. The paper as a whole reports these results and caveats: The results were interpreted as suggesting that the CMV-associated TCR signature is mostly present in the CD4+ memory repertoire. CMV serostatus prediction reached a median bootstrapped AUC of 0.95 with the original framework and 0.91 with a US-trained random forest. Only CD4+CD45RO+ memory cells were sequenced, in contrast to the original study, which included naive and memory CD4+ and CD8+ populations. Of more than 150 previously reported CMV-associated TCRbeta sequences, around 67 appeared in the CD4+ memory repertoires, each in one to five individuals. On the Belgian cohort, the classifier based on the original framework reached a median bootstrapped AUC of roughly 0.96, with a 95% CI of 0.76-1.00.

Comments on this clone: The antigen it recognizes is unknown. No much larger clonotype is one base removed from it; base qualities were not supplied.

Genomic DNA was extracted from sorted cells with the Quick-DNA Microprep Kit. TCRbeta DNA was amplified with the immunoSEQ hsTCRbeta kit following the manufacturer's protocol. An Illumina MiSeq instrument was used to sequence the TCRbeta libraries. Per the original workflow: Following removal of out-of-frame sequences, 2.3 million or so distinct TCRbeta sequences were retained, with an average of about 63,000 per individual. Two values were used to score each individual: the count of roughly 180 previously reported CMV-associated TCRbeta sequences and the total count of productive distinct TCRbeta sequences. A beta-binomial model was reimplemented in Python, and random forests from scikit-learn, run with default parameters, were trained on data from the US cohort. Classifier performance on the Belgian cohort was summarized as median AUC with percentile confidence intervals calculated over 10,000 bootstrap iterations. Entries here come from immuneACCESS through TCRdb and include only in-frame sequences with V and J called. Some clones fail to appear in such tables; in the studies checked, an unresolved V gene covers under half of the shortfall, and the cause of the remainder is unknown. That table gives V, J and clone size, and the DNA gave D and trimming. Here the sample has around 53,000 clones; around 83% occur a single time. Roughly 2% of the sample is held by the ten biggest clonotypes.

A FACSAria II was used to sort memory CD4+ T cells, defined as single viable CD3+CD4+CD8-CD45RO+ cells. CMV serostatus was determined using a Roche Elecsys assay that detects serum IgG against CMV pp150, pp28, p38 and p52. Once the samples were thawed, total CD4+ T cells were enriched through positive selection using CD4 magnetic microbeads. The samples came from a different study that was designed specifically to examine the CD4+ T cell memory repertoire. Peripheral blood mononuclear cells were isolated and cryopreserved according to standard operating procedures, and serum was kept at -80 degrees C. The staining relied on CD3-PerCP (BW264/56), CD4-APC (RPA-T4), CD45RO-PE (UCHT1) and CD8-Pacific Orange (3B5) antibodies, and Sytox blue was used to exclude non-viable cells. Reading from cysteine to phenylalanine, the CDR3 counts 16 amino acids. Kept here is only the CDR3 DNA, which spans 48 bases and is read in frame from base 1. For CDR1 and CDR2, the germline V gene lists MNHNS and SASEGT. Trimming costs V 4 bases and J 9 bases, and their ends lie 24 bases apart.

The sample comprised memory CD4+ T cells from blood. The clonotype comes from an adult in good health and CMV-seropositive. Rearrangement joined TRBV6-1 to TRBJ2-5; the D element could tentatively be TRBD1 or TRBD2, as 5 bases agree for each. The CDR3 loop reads CASSARGPDTGRAQYF. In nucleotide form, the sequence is TGTGCCAGCAGTGCGAGGGGTCCGGACACGGGTCGGGCCCAGTACTTC.